Listed below are T cell receptor beta chains from one sample, sequenced in a study of blood T cell repertoires in COVID-19. Generated by immunoSEQ multiplex PCR, the TCRdb table keeps only in-frame clones and is missing some. The table lists about 74,000 clones, 88% of them singletons. Input material: peripheral blood. These receptors came from a woman aged 80 or over with active or convalescent COVID-19. Each CDR3 is given with its conserved first and last residue. A D gene is named only where the DNA matches it firmly. Clone size is stated in some rows and not others, as once, few, many or a class when expanded.

V gene: TRBV4-1
D gene: .
clone size: .
J gene: TRBJ2-1
CDR3 length: 16
CDR3 DNA: TGCGCCAGCAGCCAAGTAGATTTGGTCTCCTACAATGAGCAGTTCTTC
CDR3 protein: CASSQVDLVSYNEQFF

V gene: TRBV5-1
D gene: TRBD1
clone size: .
J gene: TRBJ2-7
CDR3 length: 15
CDR3 DNA: TGCGCCAGCAGCGCCGCTCCGGGACAGACCTACGAGCAGTACTTC
CDR3 protein: CASSAAPGQTYEQYF

V gene: TRBV14
D gene: TRBD1
clone size: .
J gene: TRBJ2-7
CDR3 length: 14
CDR3 DNA: TGTGCCAGCAGCCAAGCACAGGGGGCGGGAGAGCAGTACTTC
CDR3 protein: CASSQAQGAGEQYF

V gene: TRBV18
D gene: TRBD1
clone size: .
J gene: TRBJ2-2
CDR3 length: 18
CDR3 DNA: TGTGCCAGCTCACCGAGAGAATTCAGGGGGCCGAACACCGGGGAGCTGTTTTTT
CDR3 protein: CASSPREFRGPNTGELFF

V gene: TRBV7-2
D gene: .
clone size: .
J gene: TRBJ2-5
CDR3 length: 14
CDR3 DNA: TGTGCCAGCAGCTTAGACAGGGCGGGAGAGACCCAGTACTTC
CDR3 protein: CASSLDRAGETQYF

V gene: TRBV7-2
D gene: .
clone size: few
J gene: TRBJ1-5
CDR3 length: 15
CDR3 DNA: TGTGCCAGCAGCTTAGCGCAGGGTGGCAATCAGCCCCAGCATTTT
CDR3 protein: CASSLAQGGNQPQHF

V gene: TRBV6-1
D gene: .
clone size: .
J gene: TRBJ1-5
CDR3 length: 14
CDR3 DNA: TGTGCCAGCAGTGAAAGGCCGCATGAGGAGCCCCAGCATTTT
CDR3 protein: CASSERPHEEPQHF

V gene: TRBV29-1
D gene: TRBD1
clone size: .
J gene: TRBJ1-2
CDR3 length: 12
CDR3 DNA: TGCAGCGGCTGGACAGGGGATTATGGCTACACCTTC
CDR3 protein: CSGWTGDYGYTF

V gene: TRBV4-1
D gene: .
clone size: .
J gene: TRBJ2-3
CDR3 length: 14
CDR3 DNA: TGCGCCAGCAGCCAAGGGGCGCTCGCTGTCGAGAGGTATTTT
CDR3 protein: CASSQGALAVERYF

V gene: TRBV11-3
D gene: TRBD1
clone size: .
J gene: TRBJ2-5
CDR3 length: 14
CDR3 DNA: TGTGCCAGCAGCCAGCGACAGGGAGAGAAGACCCAGTACTTC
CDR3 protein: CASSQRQGEKTQYF

V gene: TRBV9
D gene: .
clone size: .
J gene: TRBJ2-5
CDR3 length: 13
CDR3 DNA: TGTGCCAGCAGCGTGTCGGGTCCAGAGACCCAGTACTTC
CDR3 protein: CASSVSGPETQYF

V gene: TRBV19
D gene: TRBD1
clone size: .
J gene: TRBJ1-4
CDR3 length: 15
CDR3 DNA: TGTGCCAGTAACCAACCGGGACAGGGTAGAGAAAAACTGTTTTTT
CDR3 protein: CASNQPGQGREKLFF

V gene: TRBV6-5
D gene: .
clone size: .
J gene: TRBJ2-7
CDR3 length: 14
CDR3 DNA: TGTGCCAGCAGTTACGGGCGGGAAGGGAGTGAGCAGTACTTC
CDR3 protein: CASSYGREGSEQYF

V gene: TRBV6-5
D gene: .
clone size: .
J gene: TRBJ1-1
CDR3 length: 13
CDR3 DNA: TGTGCCAGCACCCCCCGGTTACTCACTGAAGCTTTCTTT
CDR3 protein: CASTPRLLTEAFF

V gene: TRBV10-3
D gene: TRBD2
clone size: .
J gene: TRBJ2-1
CDR3 length: 15
CDR3 DNA: TGTGCCATCAGTGACGAGCGGGGGGCAAACAATGAGCAGTTCTTC
CDR3 protein: CAISDERGANNEQFF

V gene: TRBV10-3
D gene: TRBD2
clone size: .
J gene: TRBJ2-1
CDR3 length: 14
CDR3 DNA: TGTGCCATCACGGGGGGAAACCCCTACAATGAGCAGTTCTTC
CDR3 protein: CAITGGNPYNEQFF

V gene: TRBV5-6
D gene: TRBD2
clone size: .
J gene: TRBJ2-3
CDR3 length: 15
CDR3 DNA: TGTGCCAGCAGCACGGGACTAGCGAACTCAGATACGCAGTATTTT
CDR3 protein: CASSTGLANSDTQYF

V gene: TRBV18
D gene: TRBD1
clone size: .
J gene: TRBJ1-1
CDR3 length: 17
CDR3 DNA: TGTGCCAGCTCGCCCCGGGACAGGGACCCCCTGAACACTGAAGCTTTCTTT
CDR3 protein: CASSPRDRDPLNTEAFF

V gene: TRBV10-2
D gene: .
clone size: few
J gene: TRBJ2-2
CDR3 length: 15
CDR3 DNA: TGCGCCACCAATCCTGTCGAGCGGAGCACCGGGGAGCTGTTTTTT
CDR3 protein: CATNPVERSTGELFF

V gene: TRBV19
D gene: .
clone size: .
J gene: TRBJ2-2
CDR3 length: 14
CDR3 DNA: TGTGCCAGTAGTTCGACGGGGGTCACCGGGGAGCTGTTTTTT
CDR3 protein: CASSSTGVTGELFF

V gene: TRBV18
D gene: TRBD1
clone size: once
J gene: TRBJ1-1
CDR3 length: 15
CDR3 DNA: TGTGCCAGCTCACCACCGACAGGGAAGTTCACTGAAGCTTTCTTT
CDR3 protein: CASSPPTGKFTEAFF

V gene: TRBV11-2
D gene: .
clone size: .
J gene: TRBJ2-7
CDR3 length: 16
CDR3 DNA: TGTGCCAGCAGCTCTTATACGACAGGAGGTTTCTACGAGCAGTACTTC
CDR3 protein: CASSSYTTGGFYEQYF

V gene: TRBV19
D gene: .
clone size: .
J gene: TRBJ1-5
CDR3 length: 14
CDR3 DNA: TGTGCCAGTAGTATCGTTCGGGGAAATCAGCCCCAGCATTTT
CDR3 protein: CASSIVRGNQPQHF

V gene: TRBV6-6
D gene: .
clone size: .
J gene: TRBJ1-1
CDR3 length: 14
CDR3 DNA: TGTGCCAGCAGTTACTTGGCGGCGAACACTGAAGCTTTCTTT
CDR3 protein: CASSYLAANTEAFF

V gene: TRBV21-1
D gene: .
clone size: .
J gene: TRBJ2-5
CDR3 length: 15
CDR3 DNA: TGTGCCAGCAGCAAAAGTGAGAGGGATCAAGAGACCCAGTACTTC
CDR3 protein: CASSKSERDQETQYF

V gene: TRBV27
D gene: .
clone size: .
J gene: TRBJ1-5
CDR3 length: 17
CDR3 DNA: TGTGCCAGCAGTTTATCGAGGGGGTCCTTTGGCAATCAGCCCCAGCATTTT
CDR3 protein: CASSLSRGSFGNQPQHF

V gene: TRBV19
D gene: .
clone size: .
J gene: TRBJ1-1
CDR3 length: 13
CDR3 DNA: TGTGCCAGTAGTCTTAAATTGAACACTGAAGCTTTCTTT
CDR3 protein: CASSLKLNTEAFF

V gene: TRBV5-5
D gene: TRBD2
clone size: few
J gene: TRBJ2-3
CDR3 length: 18
CDR3 DNA: TGTGCCAGCAGCTTGAGACTAGCGGGGGGGATGAGCACAGATACGCAGTATTTT
CDR3 protein: CASSLRLAGGMSTDTQYF

V gene: TRBV7-8
D gene: .
clone size: .
J gene: TRBJ2-5
CDR3 length: 18
CDR3 DNA: TGTGCCAGCAGCCCTAGAGCCCTCCCTGGGTTTTGGTTAGAGACCCAGTACTTC
CDR3 protein: CASSPRALPGFWLETQYF

V gene: TRBV6-5
D gene: .
clone size: .
J gene: TRBJ2-3
CDR3 length: 12
CDR3 DNA: TGTGCCAGCAGTCCCGTGGGGGGTACGCAGTATTTT
CDR3 protein: CASSPVGGTQYF

V gene: TRBV6-4
D gene: .
clone size: .
J gene: TRBJ2-1
CDR3 length: 15
CDR3 DNA: TGTGCCAGCAGTGTGAGCTTTAGCTCCTACAATGAGCAGTTCTTC
CDR3 protein: CASSVSFSSYNEQFF

V gene: TRBV28
D gene: TRBD2
clone size: once
J gene: TRBJ2-2
CDR3 length: 20
CDR3 DNA: TGTGCCAGCAGCCTTCTACTAGCGGGGGGGATTTTCATGAACACCGGGGAGCTGTTTTTT
CDR3 protein: CASSLLLAGGIFMNTGELFF

V gene: TRBV29-1
D gene: TRBD1
clone size: .
J gene: TRBJ1-1
CDR3 length: 14
CDR3 DNA: TGCAGCGTTGTGGGGACAGGGGAGGACACTGAAGCTTTCTTT
CDR3 protein: CSVVGTGEDTEAFF

V gene: TRBV9
D gene: .
clone size: .
J gene: TRBJ2-1
CDR3 length: 15
CDR3 DNA: TGTGCCAGCAGCGTAGGCGATAACTCCTACAATGAGCAGTTCTTC
CDR3 protein: CASSVGDNSYNEQFF

V gene: TRBV5-4
D gene: .
clone size: .
J gene: TRBJ2-3
CDR3 length: 14
CDR3 DNA: TGTGCCAGCAGCTTGGTACTGGGCACAGATACGCAGTATTTT
CDR3 protein: CASSLVLGTDTQYF

V gene: TRBV5-4
D gene: .
clone size: .
J gene: TRBJ1-4
CDR3 length: 14
CDR3 DNA: TGTGCCAGCAGCCCCCAGCGTAATAATGAAAAACTGTTTTTT
CDR3 protein: CASSPQRNNEKLFF

V gene: TRBV6-6
D gene: .
clone size: .
J gene: TRBJ1-2
CDR3 length: 14
CDR3 DNA: TGTGCCAGCAGTTACGTTGGGCAGGGGAATGGCTACACCTTC
CDR3 protein: CASSYVGQGNGYTF